Following are 29 T cell receptor beta chains from one sample sequenced in a study of OX40 agonist ivuxolimab in advanced cancers. Measured with immunoSEQ multiplex PCR; TCRdb has only the in-frame clones, and not every one. Of 55,000 to 80,000 clones listed, around nine tenths are singletons. Sequenced material: CD4+ or CD8+ T cells sorted from blood, taken in a trial of the OX40 agonist ivuxolimab. The receptors stem from an adult with an advanced solid tumor such as melanoma, head and neck, liver or kidney cancer.

The V call is TRBV7-8, the J call TRBJ1-2, with TRBD1 identical over 7 bases. Germline V CDR1 and CDR2: SGHVS, FQNEAQ. Losses at the gene ends were 2 bases for V and 4 bases for J; bases not matched to a gene: 10. The CDR3 consists of 16 residues. Written as DNA, the CDR3 is TGTGCCAGCAGCTTAACTGACAGGGTAGAGTCCTATGGCTACACCTTC. This gives the protein CASSLTDRVESYGYTF.

The chain employs TRBV7-2 and TRBJ2-7, with D possibly being TRBD1 or TRBD2 (5 bases each). The ends were cut back, 2 bases at V and 3 bases at J, with 8 bases in the middle. Germline-derived CDR1 and CDR2 are SGHTA and FQGNSA. This CDR3 comprises 13 residues. The CDR3 loop is CASSLRDDYEQYF. DNA for the CDR3: TGTGCCAGCAGCTTACGGGACGACTACGAGCAGTACTTC.

The DNA for the CDR3 is TGTGCCAGCAGCCGGGCCACTTACTACGAGCAGTACTTC. This gives the protein CASSRATYYEQYF. The chain joins TRBV6-1 to TRBJ2-7; D not resolved. CDR1 and CDR2 (germline): MNHNS, SASEGT. The V end lost 6 bases, the J end lost 3 bases, and 12 bases lay between the germline ends. The CDR3 covers 13 residues.

This chain uses TRBV19 with TRBJ2-4; a weak D match, TRBD2 (7 bases). Trimming pared 3 bases from V and 0 bases from J, leaving 15 bases between. The CDR3 extends over 17 amino acids. The V gene's germline CDR1 is LNHDA and CDR2 SQIVND (reference sequence). CDR3 residues: CASSIAGAGLAKNIQYF. In DNA, the CDR3 is TGTGCCAGTAGTATTGCGGGGGCAGGCTTAGCCAAAAACATTCAGTACTTC.

This clone came up once. The chain is built from TRBV2 and TRBJ1-5, with unresolved D. Germline CDR1 reads SNHLY; CDR2 reads FYNNEI. CDR3 length: 13 amino acids. Deletions cut 4 bases from V and 3 bases from J, with 7 bases between. CDR3 sequence reads: CASSAGHNQPQHF. The CDR3 DNA reads TGTGCCAGCAGTGCGGGCCACAATCAGCCCCAGCATTTT.

The V call is TRBV5-6, the J call TRBJ2-1; 7 nucleotides align to TRBD2. After removal of 3 bases from V and 7 bases from J, the junction contained 7 bases not matched to a gene. CDR1 is SGHDT and CDR2 is YYEEEE in the germline V gene. This CDR3 has 14 amino acids. In nucleotides, the CDR3 is TGTGCCAGCAGCTGGAGGAGGGGAGGGAATGAGCAGTTCTTC. Translating gives CASSWRRGGNEQFF.

The chain joins TRBV19 to TRBJ2-3; perhaps TRBD1 as D (5 bases). CDR1 LNHDA and CDR2 SQIVND come from the germline V gene (reference sequence). The V end lost 4 bases, the J end lost 3 bases, and 14 bases lay between the germline ends. CDR3 length equals 15 residues. CDR3 nucleotides: TGTGCCAGTAGTAGTCAGGGTGTATCAACAGATACGCAGTATTTT. Residues: CASSSQGVSTDTQYF.

The chain recombines TRBV5-1 with TRBJ1-1; D gene uncertain. Germline loops: CDR1 SGHRS, CDR2 YFSETQ. V dropped 4 bases and J dropped 5 bases, with 18 bases sitting between them. CDR3 length equals 15 residues. The CDR3 DNA reads TGCGCCAGCAGCCCCCTTGACAACCTGGGGACTGAAGCTTTCTTT. Translated, it gives CASSPLDNLGTEAFF. Full variable domain (remainder filled in from reference TRBV5-1 and TRBJ1-1): KAGVTQTPRYLIKTRGQQVTLSCSPISGHRSVSWYQQTPGQGLQFLFEYFSETQRNKGNFPGRFSGRQFSNSRSEMNVSTLELGDSALYLCASSPLDNLGTEAFFGQGTRLTVV.

The chain has TRBV12-5 and TRBJ2-1; unclear D gene. The CDR3 sequence is 12 residues long. V was shortened by 1 base and J by 10 bases, with 8 bases between the two germline ends. Germline V CDR1 and CDR2: LGHNT, FRNRAP. CDR3 bases: TGTGCTAGTGGTTTGGCGATATCGGAGCAGTTCTTC. It yields the protein CASGLAISEQFF.

The V call is TRBV14, the J call TRBJ2-3; D may be TRBD1 (5 bases). Trimming took 5 bases from V and 5 from J, leaving 20 bases between them. The CDR3 has 16 amino acids. The germline CDR1 and CDR2 sequences are SGHDN and FVKESK. CDR3 bases: TGTGCCAGCAGCACCCTGGACACGGGCGTACAAGATACGCAGTATTTT. This gives the protein CASSTLDTGVQDTQYF.

V usage is TRBV5-6 and J usage is TRBJ2-7; a weak D match, TRBD1 (5 bases). Trimming stripped 9 bases from V and 3 bases from J, with 19 bases between. CDR3 size: 14 residues. From germline, CDR1 is SGHDT and CDR2 YYEEEE. The CDR3 reads CATKARAGFYEQYF. Written as DNA, the CDR3 is TGTGCCACGAAGGCCAGGGCAGGGTTCTACGAGCAGTACTTC.

The rearrangement joins TRBV20-1 to TRBJ2-2; D is tentatively TRBD1 or TRBD2 (5 bases each). Trimming pared 7 bases from V and 6 bases from J, leaving 9 bases between. The length of the CDR3 is 11 residues. The germline CDR1 and CDR2 sequences are DFQATT and SNEGSKA (reference sequence). The CDR3 DNA reads as TGCAGTGGACTGGGGGCCGGGGAGCTGTTTTTT. It specifies CSGLGAGELFF.

The chain employs TRBV6-5 and TRBJ1-3; 7 bases are shared with TRBD1. This CDR3 is 13 amino acids long. Trimming cost V 6 bases and J 7 bases; bases outside gene matches: 6. Germline CDR1 reads MNHEY; CDR2 reads SVGAGI. CDR3 DNA: TGTGCCAGCAGGATTGACAGGGCTAACACCATATATTTT. It yields the protein CASRIDRANTIYF.

The chain is built from TRBV5-1 and TRBJ2-3; TRBD1 or TRBD2 may be the D gene (5 bases each). Germline CDR1 and CDR2: SGHRS and YFSETQ. The CDR3 is made up of 16 amino acids. Trimming cost V 2 bases and J 1 base, with 14 bases left between them. DNA of the CDR3: TGCGCCAGCAGCTTCGGGGCGAATATACGCACAGATACGCAGTATTTT. Translation gives CASSFGANIRTDTQYF. Full variable domain (missing parts from reference TRBV5-1 and TRBJ2-3): KAGVTQTPRYLIKTRGQQVTLSCSPISGHRSVSWYQQTPGQGLQFLFEYFSETQRNKGNFPGRFSGRQFSNSRSEMNVSTLELGDSALYLCASSFGANIRTDTQYFGPGTRLTVL.

Turning to this clone: One end of the junction varies from germline; a read error may be responsible. This CDR3 is also generated by other DNA sequences in the sample. This chain connects TRBV5-1 to TRBJ2-3, with 11 bases aligning to TRBD2. Germline CDR1 and CDR2: SGHRS and YFSETQ. This CDR3 spans 18 amino acids. The CDR3, as DNA: TGCGCCAGCAGTTTGGCCGTAGCGGGAGGGGTTAGCACAGATACGCAGTATTTT. This gives the protein CASSLAVAGGVSTDTQYF.

The chain has TRBV4-2 and TRBJ2-2; 8 nucleotides line up with TRBD2. CDR1 is LGHNA and CDR2 is YNFKEQ in the germline V gene. There are 16 residues in the CDR3. V lost 0 bases to trimming and J lost 5 bases; unmatched junction nucleotides: 5. The CDR3 DNA sequence: TGTGCCAGCAGCCAAGATACGATAGCGGGAACCGGGGAGCTGTTTTTT. Amino acid sequence: CASSQDTIAGTGELFF.

Only one count was recorded for this clone. The chain couples TRBV25-1 to TRBJ2-1, with 9 bases that match TRBD2. CDR1 is MGHDK and CDR2 is SYGVNS in the germline V gene. This CDR3 comprises 15 residues. J gave up 7 bases and V 6 bases, and 10 bases lay outside the gene matches. The CDR3: CASRKAGTSINEQFF. DNA for the CDR3: TGTGCCAGCAGAAAAGCCGGGACTAGCATAAATGAGCAGTTCTTC.

This clone is a singleton in its sample. The rearrangement joins TRBV29-1 to TRBJ2-3; tentatively, D is TRBD2 (6 bases). This CDR3 comprises 13 residues. Trimming took 8 bases from V and 1 from J, leaving 13 bases between them. Germline V gene lookup returns CDR1 SQVTM and CDR2 ANQGSEA. The CDR3 DNA follows: TGCAGCTTTAGACTAGATGGCACAGATACGCAGTATTTT. Residues: CSFRLDGTDTQYF.

The V gene is TRBV18, the J gene TRBJ2-2; 8 nucleotides align to TRBD2. This CDR3 spans 14 amino acids. CDR1 and CDR2 from the germline V gene are KGHSH and LQKENI. V shed 7 bases, J shed 5 bases, and the junction held 6 bases outside the gene matches. The CDR3 reads CASYSSGNTGELFF. CDR3 nucleotides: TGTGCCAGCTACAGTAGCGGGAATACCGGGGAGCTGTTTTTT.

This clone has just a few counts. This sequence joins TRBV20-1 and TRBJ1-5; weak D call: TRBD1 (6 bases). V was cut by 0 bases and J by 15 bases, with 12 bases left in between. The CDR3 is made up of 11 amino acids. Germline V gene data show CDR1 as DFQATT and CDR2 as SNEGSKA (reference sequence). CDR3 region: CSAREARGLHF. In DNA, the CDR3 is TGCAGTGCTAGAGAAGCCAGGGGATTGCATTTT.

This chain links TRBV4-2 with TRBJ2-3; possibly TRBD2 for D (5 bases). The germline V gene encodes CDR1 LGHNA and CDR2 YNFKEQ. Trimming shortened V by 0 bases and J by 4 bases, and 11 bases separated the two germline ends. CDR3 length equals 15 residues. The CDR3 DNA follows: TGTGCCAGCAGCCAAGATCCACAGAGGGCAGATACGCAGTATTTT. Its protein product is CASSQDPQRADTQYF.

The table lists this clone with a count of one. The chain links TRBV27 to TRBJ2-1; D perhaps matches TRBD2 (6 bases). This CDR3 comprises 14 residues. V lost 2 bases, J lost 1 base, and 6 bases lay in between. The germline V gene has CDR1 MNHEY and CDR2 SMNVEV (reference sequence). This chain's CDR3 is CASSLGGSYNEQFF. CDR3 bases: TGTGCCAGCAGTTTAGGAGGGTCCTACAATGAGCAGTTCTTC.

This chain connects TRBV5-4 to TRBJ2-7; D not certain. Germline values: CDR1 SGHNT, CDR2 YYREEE (reference sequence). The CDR3 consists of 16 residues. Trimming took 5 bases from V and 5 from J, leaving 23 bases between them. The CDR3 DNA sequence: TGTGCCAGCAGAGACCCCCGGGCCGTTGATGGCGACGAGCAGTACTTC. Translated: CASRDPRAVDGDEQYF.

This clone was counted a few times. The chain recombines TRBV21-1 with TRBJ1-1. TRBV21-1 is a known pseudogene. This CDR3 has 9 residues. The CDR3 sequence is CASGIQAFF. CDR3 nucleotide sequence: TGTGCCAGCGGGATACAAGCTTTCTTT.

This clone was observed once. The V gene is TRBV28, the J gene TRBJ1-5, with D possibly TRBD1 on 6 matching bases. Germline loops: CDR1 MDHEN, CDR2 SYDVKM. This CDR3 region has 12 residues. The CDR3 region has the DNA TGTTCGGGGGGGCAATGGAATCAGCCCCAGCATTTT. The encoded protein is CSGGQWNQPQHF.

This clone came up a few times. The chain uses TRBV9 and TRBJ2-2; no firm D call. V lost 0 bases and J lost 3, with 6 bases in between. CDR3 length: 14 amino acids. Germline V gene data show CDR1 as SGDLS and CDR2 as YYNGEE. In DNA, the CDR3 is TGTGCCAGCAGCGTAGAAGTATACACCGGGGAGCTGTTTTTT. It specifies CASSVEVYTGELFF.

This clone appeared a single time. The V call is TRBV28, the J call TRBJ1-4; TRBD1 is a possible D gene (5 bases). Per the germline V gene, CDR1 is MDHEN and CDR2 is SYDVKM. The length of the CDR3 is 15 residues. V was pared by 6 bases and J by 8 bases, with 19 bases between. The chain's CDR3 is CASSFGAAWDEKLFF. Written as DNA, the CDR3 is TGTGCCAGCAGCTTCGGTGCGGCATGGGACGAAAAACTGTTTTTT. The whole variable domain, remainder taken from reference TRBV28 and TRBJ1-4, is DVKVTQSSRYLVKRTGEKVFLECVQDMDHENMFWYRQDPGLGLRLIYFSYDVKMKEKGDIPEGYSVSREKKERFSLILESASTNQTSMYLCASSFGAAWDEKLFFGSGTQLSVL.

The chain carries TRBV7-9 and TRBJ1-1, with D maybe TRBD1 (5 bases). CDR1 is SEHNR, CDR2 FQNEAQ, per germline (reference sequence). The V gene lost 2 bases and the J gene lost 5 bases, with 9 bases spanning the gap. This CDR3 comprises 13 residues. The CDR3 protein is CASSLSRGTEAFF. The CDR3 nucleotides are TGTGCCAGCAGCTTAAGTCGGGGGACTGAAGCTTTCTTT.

This clone was counted a single time. The chain links TRBV5-1 to TRBJ1-2, with 9 nucleotides matching TRBD1. Germline V gives CDR1 SGHRS, CDR2 YFSETQ. V shed 4 bases and J 3 bases; nucleotides not matched to a gene: 4. The CDR3 runs to 14 residues. The CDR3 protein is CASSPTGGDYGYTF. CDR3 DNA: TGCGCCAGCAGCCCGACAGGGGGAGACTATGGCTACACCTTC.